Listed below are T cell receptor beta chains from one sample, sequenced in a study of T cell responses to AZD1222 COVID-19 vaccine. Sequenced by immunoSEQ multiplex PCR; TCRdb stores in-frame clones only, minus some. The table records tens of thousands of clones, just over 90% of them present only once. This sample comprised peripheral blood, obtained on day 0 of AZD1222 vaccination. These receptors originate from an adult in good health. Each CDR3 is given with its conserved first and last residue. D genes are given only for firm matches. Only part of the rows carry a size: once, few, many, or a class if the clone is expanded.

j_gene	abundance	d_gene	v_gene	CDR3nt	CDR3aa
TRBJ1-2	once	.	TRBV28	TGTGCCAGCAGTTGGGGGGGCGGAGGCTACACCTTC	CASSWGGGGYTF
TRBJ1-6	.	.	TRBV7-9	TGTGCCAGCAGCTCAGGGGACTCACCCCTCCACTTT	CASSSGDSPLHF
TRBJ2-7	.	TRBD2	TRBV14	TGTGCCAGCAGCCAAGTAGCGGGAGCTTACGAGCAGTACTTC	CASSQVAGAYEQYF
TRBJ1-4	.	.	TRBV2	TGTGCCAGCAGTCCAGAGAGCGGGACTGAAAAACTGTTTTTT	CASSPESGTEKLFF
TRBJ2-3	.	.	TRBV3-1/TRBV3-2	TGTGCCAGCAGCCTGGGACACCGCACAGATACGCAGTATTTT	CASSLGHRTDTQYF
TRBJ2-5	.	.	TRBV2	TGTGCCAGCTGTCCCCGGACCCAAGAGACCCAGTACTTC	CASCPRTQETQYF
TRBJ1-6	.	TRBD1	TRBV4-3	TGCGCCAGCAGCCAAGAGGGGACAGATAATTCACCCCTCCACTTT	CASSQEGTDNSPLHF
TRBJ2-7	.	TRBD2	TRBV15	TGTGCCACCAGCAGGACTAGCGCCAGAGACGAGCAGTACTTC	CATSRTSARDEQYF
TRBJ2-7	.	.	TRBV30	TGTGCCTGGAGCGCGGGACAGTCCTACGAGCAGTACTTC	CAWSAGQSYEQYF
TRBJ1-2	.	.	TRBV28	TGTGCCAGCAGTTCCGACAGAAGCTATGGCTACACCTTC	CASSSDRSYGYTF
TRBJ1-5	.	.	TRBV28	TGTGCCAGCAGTTTCGACAGAAGCAATCAGCCCCAGCATTTT	CASSFDRSNQPQHF
TRBJ2-3	.	TRBD1	TRBV10-3	TGTGCCATCAGTGAGCCACCTGGACAGGGTCGCACAGATACGCAGTATTTT	CAISEPPGQGRTDTQYF
TRBJ1-3	.	TRBD1	TRBV5-1	TGCGCCAGCAGCCCGCGGACAGGGGCAAACACCATATATTTT	CASSPRTGANTIYF
TRBJ2-5	.	.	TRBV7-9	TGTGCCAGCAGCGAGGTGGCCGGAGGAGAGACCCAGTACTTC	CASSEVAGGETQYF
TRBJ2-7	.	TRBD2	TRBV30	TGTGCCTGGAGTGGTCTTGCTAGCGGGAGGGGTTTCTCCTACGAGCAGTACTTC	CAWSGLASGRGFSYEQYF
TRBJ1-2	.	TRBD1	TRBV19	TGTGCCAGTATCCGGACAGGGAACTATGGCTACACCTTC	CASIRTGNYGYTF
TRBJ2-1	.	TRBD2	TRBV7-2	TGTGCCAGCAGCTTAGGTACTAGCGGGAGGGCCCAGTTCTTC	CASSLGTSGRAQFF
TRBJ1-4	.	TRBD1	TRBV27	TGTGCCAGCGCCTCGGGACAGGCTAATGAAAAACTGTTTTTT	CASASGQANEKLFF
TRBJ2-7	.	.	TRBV6-5	TGTGCCAGCAGTTCCCGGGACACATCCTACGAGCAGTACTTC	CASSSRDTSYEQYF
TRBJ2-1	.	TRBD2	TRBV6-1	TGTGCCAGCAGTGCAGAGTTAGCGGGAGGGCACAATGAGCAGTTCTTC	CASSAELAGGHNEQFF
TRBJ1-1	.	.	TRBV7-3	TGTGCCAGCAGCTTAACAGGAGGGAATGAAGCTTTCTTT	CASSLTGGNEAFF
TRBJ1-2	.	.	TRBV7-3	TGTGCCAGCAGCCCTACAGGAGGAGCTAACTATGGCTACACCTTC	CASSPTGGANYGYTF
TRBJ1-1	few	TRBD1	TRBV3-1/TRBV3-2	TGTGCCAGCAGCCAAGAGGGACAGAGCACTGAAGCTTTCTTT	CASSQEGQSTEAFF
TRBJ2-7	.	.	TRBV6-1	TGTGCCAGCAGTGAAGCGGGAAGGGGGGACGAGCAGTACTTC	CASSEAGRGDEQYF
TRBJ2-2	.	TRBD1	TRBV7-9	TGTGCCAGCAGCCCCACAGGACAGGGATGGACCGGGGAGCTGTTTTTT	CASSPTGQGWTGELFF
TRBJ2-3	.	TRBD2	TRBV10-1	TGCGCCAGCAGTAACGCGGCTAGCGGGAGTCCAGATACGCAGTATTTT	CASSNAASGSPDTQYF
TRBJ2-5	.	.	TRBV12-3/TRBV12-4	TGTGCCAGCAGTTACTTGAAGGTTGAGACCCAGTACTTC	CASSYLKVETQYF
TRBJ2-2	.	TRBD2	TRBV9	TGTGCCAGCAGCCGGGGGGGTACGAACACCGGGGAGCTGTTTTTT	CASSRGGTNTGELFF
TRBJ1-2	.	.	TRBV6-5	TGTGCCAGCAGTTACTCGGCGGCCCCGGGCCCCTATGGCTACACCTTC	CASSYSAAPGPYGYTF
TRBJ1-1	.	.	TRBV9	TGTGCCAGCAGCTCAGGGAGGATGAACACTGAAGCTTTCTTT	CASSSGRMNTEAFF
TRBJ2-1	.	.	TRBV28	TGTGCCAGCAGCGGTTCAAGTAGCCCCGCTTTTGGGAATGAGCAGTTCTTC	CASSGSSSPAFGNEQFF
TRBJ2-2	.	.	TRBV10-3	TGTGCCATCAGTGATAGTCAGGGAGAGGCCGGGGAGCTGTTTTTT	CAISDSQGEAGELFF
TRBJ2-1	few	.	TRBV7-9	TGTGCCAGCAGCTTAGATTTCTATGAGCAGTTCTTC	CASSLDFYEQFF
TRBJ2-1	once	.	TRBV7-6	TGTGCCAGCAGCTTAGCGGGGTCTTACAATGAGCAGTTCTTC	CASSLAGSYNEQFF
TRBJ1-2	.	TRBD1	TRBV2	TGTGCCAGCACCTTGGACAGGGGGGATGGCTACACCTTC	CASTLDRGDGYTF
TRBJ1-4	.	.	TRBV6-5	TGTGCCAGCAGCTTCCGGGGCGGGAGTCTGTTTTTT	CASSFRGGSLFF
TRBJ2-7	once	.	TRBV2	TGTGCCAGCAGTGAAAGGATTTCCTACGAGCAGTACTTC	CASSERISYEQYF
TRBJ2-7	.	TRBD2	TRBV10-2	TGCGCCAGCAGTGGGCACGGGACTCTAGCGGGAGTCTTTGAGCAGTACTTC	CASSGHGTLAGVFEQYF
TRBJ2-5	.	TRBD2	TRBV29-1	TGCAGCGTGACCGGGAGGGCCCAAGAGACCCAGTACTTC	CSVTGRAQETQYF
TRBJ1-1	.	.	TRBV29-1	TGCAGCGCTCGCCAGAGCACTGAAGCTTTCTTT	CSARQSTEAFF
TRBJ1-5	.	TRBD1	TRBV24-1	TGTGCCACCAGGACAGGGGGCGGGCAGCCCCAGCATTTT	CATRTGGGQPQHF
TRBJ2-7	.	TRBD2	TRBV9	TGTGCCAGCAGTCCAGGGACTACCTCCTACGAGCAGTACTTC	CASSPGTTSYEQYF
TRBJ2-6	.	.	TRBV4-1	TGCGCCAGCAGCCAAGATCGGGGCTCTGGGGCCAACGTCCTGACTTTC	CASSQDRGSGANVLTF
TRBJ2-5	.	.	TRBV18	TGTGCCAGCTCACCGGGAGAGACCCAGTACTTC	CASSPGETQYF
TRBJ2-3	.	.	TRBV29-1	TGCAGCGCCACCCCTCGGGCAGGGACCACAGATACGCAGTATTTT	CSATPRAGTTDTQYF
TRBJ1-5	once	.	TRBV7-9	TGTGCCAGCAGCCCTGGAGGGGATCAGCCCCAGCATTTT	CASSPGGDQPQHF
TRBJ2-5	.	TRBD1	TRBV15	TGTGCCACCAGCAGAACCGGGACAGGGATCGAAGAGACCCAGTACTTC	CATSRTGTGIEETQYF
TRBJ2-2	.	.	TRBV19	TGTGCCAGTAGCCCATACGCCGGGGAGCTGTTTTTT	CASSPYAGELFF
TRBJ2-6	.	.	TRBV6-5	TGTGCCAGCAGTCTCATCTCTGGGGCCAACGTCCTGACTTTC	CASSLISGANVLTF
TRBJ1-2	.	TRBD1	TRBV7-2	TGTGCCAGCAGCCCCGAGCCGGGACAGGGGCTTCGGACCTTC	CASSPEPGQGLRTF
TRBJ1-1	.	.	TRBV7-9	TGTGCCAGCAGCTTCGGGGCCCGAGGCGCTGAAGCTTTCTTT	CASSFGARGAEAFF
TRBJ1-1	once	.	TRBV6-1	TGTGCCAGCAGTGAATCACCGTCGCGCGAGGGGGCTTTCTTT	CASSESPSREGAFF
TRBJ1-5	.	.	TRBV28	TGTGCCAGCAGTTTTCGGCAGGGGTCCTATCAGCCCCAGCATTTT	CASSFRQGSYQPQHF
TRBJ1-5	.	.	TRBV12-3/TRBV12-4	TGTGCCAGCTGCGGCAGTCAAAATCAGCCCCAGCATTTT	CASCGSQNQPQHF
TRBJ2-7	.	TRBD2	TRBV27	TGTGCCAGCAGTTCTTGGGCTAGCGGCGCCCCAAGCTCCTACGAGCAGTACTTC	CASSSWASGAPSSYEQYF
TRBJ1-6	.	.	TRBV6-5	TGTGCCAGCAGTTACTCGGGAAGAACCGGGAATTCACCCCTCCACTTT	CASSYSGRTGNSPLHF
TRBJ2-7	.	.	TRBV7-2	TGTGCCAGCAGCTTAGGGTATATCCGAGGGACAAACTACGAGCAGTACTTC	CASSLGYIRGTNYEQYF
TRBJ1-1	.	.	TRBV2	TGTGCCAGCACTCCACAGGGAGGGACTGAAGCTTTCTTT	CASTPQGGTEAFF